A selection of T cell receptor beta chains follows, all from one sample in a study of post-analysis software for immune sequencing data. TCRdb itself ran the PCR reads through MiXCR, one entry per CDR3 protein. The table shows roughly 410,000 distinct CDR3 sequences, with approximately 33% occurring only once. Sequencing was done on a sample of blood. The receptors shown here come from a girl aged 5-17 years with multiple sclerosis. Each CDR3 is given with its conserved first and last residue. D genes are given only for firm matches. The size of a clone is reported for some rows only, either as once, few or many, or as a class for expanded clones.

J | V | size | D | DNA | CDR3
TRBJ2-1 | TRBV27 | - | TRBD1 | TGTGCCAGCAGTTCCCCGACAGGGGTTTTGGTCAATGAGCAGTTCTTC | CASSSPTGVLVNEQFF
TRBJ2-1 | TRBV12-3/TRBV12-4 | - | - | TGTGCCAGCAGTTACTTGACAGGTCCCGGCTACAATGAGCAGTTCTTC | CASSYLTGPGYNEQFF
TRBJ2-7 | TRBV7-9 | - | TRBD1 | TGTGCCAGCAGTCCTACCCCGACAGGGGACCCCTCAGACGAGCAGTACTTC | CASSPTPTGDPSDEQYF
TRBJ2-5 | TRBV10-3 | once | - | TGTGCCATCAGTGACCGGGGGTGGGAGACCCAGTACTTC | CAISDRGWETQYF
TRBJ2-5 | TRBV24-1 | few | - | TGTGCCACCTCAGGGAACCTCAATGAGCAGTACTTC | CATSGNLNEQYF
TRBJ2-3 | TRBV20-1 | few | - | TGCAGTGCCAAGAACTCAGGGGGGCGGAAAGATACGCAGTATTTT | CSAKNSGGRKDTQYF
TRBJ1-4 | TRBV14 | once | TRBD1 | TGTGCCAGCAGCCCTCAGGGGGGCCTTAATGAAAAACTGTTTTTT | CASSPQGGLNEKLFF
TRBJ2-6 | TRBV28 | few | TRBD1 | TGTGCCAGCAGTTTATTCAGGGGGCCTGGGGCCAACGTCCTGACTTTC | CASSLFRGPGANVLTF
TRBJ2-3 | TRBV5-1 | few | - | TGCGCCAGCAGCCGGACTACTCGCACAGATACGCAGTATTTT | CASSRTTRTDTQYF
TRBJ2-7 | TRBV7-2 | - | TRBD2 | TGTGCCAGCAGTCAAAACGGACTAGCGGGGGCCCTAACCTACGAGCAGTACTTC | CASSQNGLAGALTYEQYF
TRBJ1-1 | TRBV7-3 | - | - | TGTGCCAGCAGCATCGGGGTTGACACTGAAGCTTTCTTT | CASSIGVDTEAFF
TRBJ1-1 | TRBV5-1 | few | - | TGCGCCAGCAGCCCGATGGGGAACACTGAAGCTTTCTTT | CASSPMGNTEAFF
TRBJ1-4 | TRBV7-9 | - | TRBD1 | TGTGCCAGCAGCTTCGGACAGGCTAGGCTCGTCGTCAAGGAAAAACTGTTTTTT | CASSFGQARLVVKEKLFF
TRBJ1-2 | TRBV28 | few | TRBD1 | TGTGCCAGCAGTTCGGGACAGGGTACGAATGGCTACACCTTC | CASSSGQGTNGYTF
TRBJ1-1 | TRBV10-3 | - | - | TGTGCCATCAGCAGGGGTTCTGACACTGAAGCTTTCTTT | CAISRGSDTEAFF
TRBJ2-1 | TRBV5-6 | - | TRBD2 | TGTGCCAGCAGCCATATGAGGTTAGCGGGGGGATTCAATGAGCAGTTCTTC | CASSHMRLAGGFNEQFF
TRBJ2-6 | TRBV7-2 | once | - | TGTGCCTGCAGCCCCAGTTCTGGGGCCAACGTCCTGACTTTC | CACSPSSGANVLTF
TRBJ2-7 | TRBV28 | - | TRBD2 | TGTACCAGCAGTTTGGGGACTAGTGCCGACGAACAGTACTTC | CTSSLGTSADEQYF
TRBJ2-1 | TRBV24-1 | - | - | TGTGCCACCAGTGTGGGGCCCTGGAATGAGCAGTTCTTC | CATSVGPWNEQFF
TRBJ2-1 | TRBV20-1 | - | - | TGCAGTGCTATCCCGGGAATTACGTACAATGAGCAGTTCTTC | CSAIPGITYNEQFF
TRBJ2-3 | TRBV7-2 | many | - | TGTGCCAGCAGCTTAGACAGTGGGGGCACAGATACGCAGTATTTT | CASSLDSGGTDTQYF
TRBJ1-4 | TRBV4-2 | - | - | TGTGCCAGCAGCTCGGGACACCGACCTGAAGAACTGTTTTTT | CASSSGHRPEELFF
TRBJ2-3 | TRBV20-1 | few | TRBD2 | TGCAGTGCTAGAGATCCAGCGGGGGCCACAGATACGCAGTATTTT | CSARDPAGATDTQYF
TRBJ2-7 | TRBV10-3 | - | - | TGTGCCATCTCTTCCATCTCTGCCGTCACGGTCGTGAGGTCCTACGAGCAGTACTTC | CAISSISAVTVVRSYEQYF
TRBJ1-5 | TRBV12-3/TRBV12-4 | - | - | TGTGCCAGCAGTTCCCGCCCGGGGCAGCCCCAGCATTTT | CASSSRPGQPQHF
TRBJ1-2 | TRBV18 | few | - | TGTGCCAGCTCACCATCAACCGGGACCCCGGTGCCGGGCTACACCTTC | CASSPSTGTPVPGYTF
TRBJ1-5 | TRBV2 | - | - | TGTGCCAGCAGTACTCGGACTGGCAATCAGCCCCAGCATTTT | CASSTRTGNQPQHF
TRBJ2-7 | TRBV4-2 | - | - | TGTGCCAGCAGCCAAGTCGAAGCCTACGAGCAGTACTTC | CASSQVEAYEQYF
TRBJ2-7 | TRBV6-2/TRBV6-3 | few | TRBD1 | TGTGCCAGCAGTTACCCGGGACAGGTTTACGAGCAGTACTTC | CASSYPGQVYEQYF
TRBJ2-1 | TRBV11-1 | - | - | TGTGCCAGCAGCTTAGCGCGAGGCGGGGCCTCGGATGAGCAGTTCTTC | CASSLARGGASDEQFF
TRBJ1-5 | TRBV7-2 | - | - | TGTGCCAGCGCCTTGGGGCGGAACAATCAGCCCCAGCATTTT | CASALGRNNQPQHF
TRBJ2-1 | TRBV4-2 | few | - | TGTGCCAGCAGCGCAAGCAGGTATTGGGACAATGAGCAGTTCTTC | CASSASRYWDNEQFF
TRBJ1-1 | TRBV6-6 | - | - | TGTGCCAGCAGTAGACAGGACCGGAGGACTGAAGCTTTCTTT | CASSRQDRRTEAFF
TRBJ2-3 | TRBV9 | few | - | TGTGCCAGCAGCGTAGATGCGGATACGCAGTATTTT | CASSVDADTQYF
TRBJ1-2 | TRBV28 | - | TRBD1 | TGTGCCAGCAGTTCCCCCGGGGGACAGGGAAGCTACACCTTC | CASSSPGGQGSYTF
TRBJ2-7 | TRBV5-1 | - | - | TGCGCCAGCAGCAACGCTCAGGGTTTGGCCTACGAGCAGTACTTC | CASSNAQGLAYEQYF
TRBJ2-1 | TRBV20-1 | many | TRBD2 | TGCAGTGCTCTGGGCGGGGGGAGTTACAATGAGCAGTTCTTC | CSALGGGSYNEQFF
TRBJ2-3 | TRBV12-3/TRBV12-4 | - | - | TGTGCCAGCAGTTTAGTGGGGGTGGTAGATACGCAGTATTTT | CASSLVGVVDTQYF
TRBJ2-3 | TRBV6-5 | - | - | TGTGCCAGCAGTTACCCATTCCGGGGTGCCGCTCCCACAGATACGCAGTATTTT | CASSYPFRGAAPTDTQYF
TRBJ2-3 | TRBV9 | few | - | TGTGCCAGCAGCGTAGCCACAGGGAGGGCCACAGATACGCAGTATTTT | CASSVATGRATDTQYF
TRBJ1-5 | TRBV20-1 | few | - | TGCAGTGCTACGGGCCTTGGAAATCAGCCCCAGCATTTT | CSATGLGNQPQHF
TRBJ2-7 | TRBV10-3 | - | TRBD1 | TGTGCCATCGGGACAGGTGCGGGCGAGCAGTACTTC | CAIGTGAGEQYF
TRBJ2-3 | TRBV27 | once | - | TGTGCCAGCAGTTTATATTCGGGACACACAGATACGCAGTATTTT | CASSLYSGHTDTQYF
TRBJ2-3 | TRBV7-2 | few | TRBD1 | TGTGCCAGCGTTGACAGGGGGTACACAGATACGCAGTATTTT | CASVDRGYTDTQYF
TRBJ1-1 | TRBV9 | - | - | TGTGCCAGCAGCGTAGGCGTTTCACTCAGCGTGAACACTGAAGCTTTCTTT | CASSVGVSLSVNTEAFF
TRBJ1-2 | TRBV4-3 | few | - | TGCGCCAGCAGCCAAGACCGGTCGGGAAATGGCTACACCTTC | CASSQDRSGNGYTF
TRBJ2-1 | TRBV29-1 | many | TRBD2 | TGCAGCGTTGAAGAACTAGCGGGGGGATACAATGAGCAGTTCTTC | CSVEELAGGYNEQFF
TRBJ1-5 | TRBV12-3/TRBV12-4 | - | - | TGTGCCAGCAGATCAGGGGACCAGCCCCAGCATTTT | CASRSGDQPQHF
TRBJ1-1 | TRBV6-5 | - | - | TGTGCCAGCAAGCTACAGGGTACTATGAACACTGAAGCTTTCTTT | CASKLQGTMNTEAFF
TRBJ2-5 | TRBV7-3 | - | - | TGTGCCAGCAGCTTAAGGGGGACGGGGGAAGAGACCCAGTACTTC | CASSLRGTGEETQYF
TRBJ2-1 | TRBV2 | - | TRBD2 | TGTGCCAGCAGAGCCGGGACTAGCGGGGGGGACTACAATGAGCAGTTCTTC | CASRAGTSGGDYNEQFF
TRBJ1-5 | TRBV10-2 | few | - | TGCGCCAGCAGTGGCGGATTTAGCAATCAGCCCCAGCATTTT | CASSGGFSNQPQHF
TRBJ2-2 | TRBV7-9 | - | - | TGTGCCAGCAGCTCGTCGGACACCGGGGAGCTGTTTTTT | CASSSSDTGELFF
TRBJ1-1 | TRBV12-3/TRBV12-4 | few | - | TGTGCCAGCAGTGAGGGACAGAACACTGAAGCTTTCTTT | CASSEGQNTEAFF
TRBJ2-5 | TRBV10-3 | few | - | TGTGCCATCAGCCGCCGGGACACTCAAGAGACCCAGTACTTC | CAISRRDTQETQYF